The clone carrying this T cell receptor beta chain has at least ten counts. The data are from a study of T cells in Graves' hyperthyroidism and ophthalmopathy. The study left out patients who had uncontrolled infection, other autoimmune disease, pregnancy or lactation. This CDR3 has 16 residues. Germline V gives CDR1 MGHRA, CDR2 YSYEKL. V lost 1 base and J lost 4, with 16 bases in between. RNA transcripts served as the template for amplifying TCR beta CDR3 regions. When the TCR CDR3 underwent first-round RT-PCR, the HTBI primer set was used. Each CDR3 protein gets one entry after TCRdb re-called the multiplex PCR reads with MiXCR. This table has hundreds of thousands of distinct CDR3 sequences, about a sixth appearing once.

The V and J genes are TRBV4-1 and TRBJ1-1; possibly TRBD1 for D (5 bases). This receptor was identified in a woman aged 18-30 years with Graves' ophthalmopathy. The specimen sequenced was blood. This chain's CDR3 is CASSQARVLGGTEAFF. The CDR3, as DNA: TGCGCCAGCAGCCAAGCCCGCGTCTTGGGGGGCACTGAAGCTTTCTTT.